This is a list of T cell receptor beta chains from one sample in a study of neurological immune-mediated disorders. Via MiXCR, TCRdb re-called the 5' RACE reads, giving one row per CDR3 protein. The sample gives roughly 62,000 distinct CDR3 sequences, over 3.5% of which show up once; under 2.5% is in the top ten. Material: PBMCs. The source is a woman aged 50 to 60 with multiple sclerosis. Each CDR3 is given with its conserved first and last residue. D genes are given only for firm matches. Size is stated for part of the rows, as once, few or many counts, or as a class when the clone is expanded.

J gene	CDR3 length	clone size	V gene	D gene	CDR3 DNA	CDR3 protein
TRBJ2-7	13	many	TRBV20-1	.	TGCAGTGCTAGCCGGGACTGGGGATACGAGCAGTACTTC	CSASRDWGYEQYF
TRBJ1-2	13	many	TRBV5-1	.	TGCGCCAGCAGCTTGTTGAGTGACTATGGCTACACCTTC	CASSLLSDYGYTF
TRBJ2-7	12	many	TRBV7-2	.	TGTGCCAGCAGCTTTCCAACATCCGAGCAGTACTTC	CASSFPTSEQYF
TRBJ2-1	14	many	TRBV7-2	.	TGTGCCAGCAGCTTCAGTCGAGGCCTCGCTGAGCAGTTCTTC	CASSFSRGLAEQFF
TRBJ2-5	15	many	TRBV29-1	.	TGCAGCGCCAGGGAGGTACAGGACCTTCCAGAGACCCAGTACTTC	CSAREVQDLPETQYF
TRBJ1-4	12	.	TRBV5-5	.	TGTGCCAGCAGTACAGATAGGGAAAAACTGTTTTTT	CASSTDREKLFF
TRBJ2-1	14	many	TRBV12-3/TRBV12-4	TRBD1	TGTGCCAGCACCCTAGGGGACAGGGGAGGTGAGCAGTTCTTC	CASTLGDRGGEQFF
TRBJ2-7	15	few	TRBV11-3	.	TGTGCCAGCAGCTCCAAAGGACAGTTAGCCTACGAGCAGTACTTC	CASSSKGQLAYEQYF
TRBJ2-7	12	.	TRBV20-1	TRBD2	TGCAGTGCTCAACTAGCGGGTTACGAGCAGTACTTC	CSAQLAGYEQYF
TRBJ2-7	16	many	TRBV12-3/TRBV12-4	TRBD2	TGTGCCAGCAGTTTCCAAGCGGGAGCGGCCATATACGAGCAGTACTTC	CASSFQAGAAIYEQYF
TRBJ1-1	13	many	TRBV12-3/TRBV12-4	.	TGTGCCAGCAGTTTACAACAGACCCTTGAAGCTTTCTTT	CASSLQQTLEAFF
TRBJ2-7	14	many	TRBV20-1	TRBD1	TGCAGTGCTATCCTCCGGACAGGGACCTACGAGCAGTACTTC	CSAILRTGTYEQYF
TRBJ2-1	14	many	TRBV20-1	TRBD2	TGCAGTGTCACGAGGGCTAGCGGATACAATGAGCAGTTCTTC	CSVTRASGYNEQFF
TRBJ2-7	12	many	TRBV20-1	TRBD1	TGCAGTGCTAGCGGGACAGCGTACGAGCAGTACTTC	CSASGTAYEQYF
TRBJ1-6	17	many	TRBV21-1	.	TGTGCCAGCAGCACCCAGAAAGACGGGGGTGATAATTCACCCCTCCACTTT	CASSTQKDGGDNSPLHF
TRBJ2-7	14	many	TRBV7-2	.	TGTGCCAGCAGCTTAGCGGGGGCAGTCTACGAGCAGTACTTC	CASSLAGAVYEQYF
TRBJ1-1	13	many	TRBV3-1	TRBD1	TGTGCCAGCAGCCAAGCGACAGGGACTGAAGCTTTCTTT	CASSQATGTEAFF
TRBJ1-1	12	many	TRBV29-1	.	TGCAGCGTTGGTCAAAGAAAGACTGAAGCTTTCTTT	CSVGQRKTEAFF